This is a list of T cell receptor beta chains from one sample in a study of early T cells in non-severe SARS-CoV-2 infection. In TCRdb, the 5' RACE reads were re-called with MiXCR into one record per CDR3 protein. The sample lists tens of thousands of distinct CDR3 sequences, roughly 12% occurring once. The sequenced sample was whole blood. The receptor set was obtained from an adult who was a healthcare worker with PCR-confirmed SARS-CoV-2 infection or an uninfected control (not recorded which). The CDR3 runs from the conserved cysteine through the conserved F or W. The D gene is left open where the match is weak. Clone size is not always given. Where it is, it says once, few, many or a class for expanded clones.

J: TRBJ2-2
V: TRBV2
D: -
size: -
CDR3: CASRGFSGRSNTGELFF
DNA: TGTGCCAGCAGGGGGTTCTCGGGACGGTCGAACACCGGGGAGCTGTTTTTT

J: TRBJ1-1
V: TRBV20-1
D: -
size: many
CDR3: CSARPIYSRNTEAFF
DNA: TGCAGTGCTAGGCCGATCTACAGCCGGAACACTGAAGCTTTCTTT

J: TRBJ2-3
V: TRBV7-3
D: -
size: few
CDR3: CASSLNPSTDTQYF
DNA: TGTGCCAGCAGCTTAAACCCGAGCACAGATACGCAGTATTTT

J: TRBJ2-7
V: TRBV7-6
D: -
size: few
CDR3: CASSGGSPEQYF
DNA: TGTGCCAGCAGTGGAGGATCTCCCGAGCAGTACTTC

J: TRBJ1-4
V: TRBV20-1
D: -
size: -
CDR3: CSAEGVTNEKLFF
DNA: TGCAGTGCCGAGGGGGTGACTAATGAAAAACTGTTTTTT

J: TRBJ2-7
V: TRBV15
D: -
size: -
CDR3: CATSRVGQNEQYF
DNA: TGTGCCACCAGCAGAGTAGGACAGAACGAGCAGTACTTC

J: TRBJ1-1
V: TRBV29-1
D: -
size: few
CDR3: CSVQGWVTEAFF
DNA: TGCAGCGTTCAGGGGTGGGTAACTGAAGCTTTCTTT

J: TRBJ1-1
V: TRBV4-1
D: -
size: -
CDR3: CASSQESSYTEAFF
DNA: TGCGCCAGCAGCCAAGAGTCCAGTTACACTGAAGCTTTCTTT

J: TRBJ2-6
V: TRBV1
D: -
size: -
CDR3: CTSSQDKGFVSGANVLTF
DNA: TGCACCAGCAGCCAAGATAAGGGTTTCGTCTCTGGGGCCAACGTCCTGACTTTC

J: TRBJ2-7
V: TRBV19
D: -
size: -
CDR3: CASSSPSSSYEQYF
DNA: TGTGCCAGTAGTTCCCCCAGCAGCTCCTACGAGCAGTACTTC

J: TRBJ2-3
V: TRBV10-3
D: TRBD2
size: -
CDR3: CAISKTSGETSTDTQYF
DNA: TGTGCCATCAGTAAGACTAGCGGGGAGACTAGCACAGATACGCAGTATTTT

J: TRBJ2-5
V: TRBV24-1
D: -
size: few
CDR3: CATSDPGQETQYF
DNA: TGTGCCACCAGTGACCCCGGGCAAGAGACCCAGTACTTC

J: TRBJ2-7
V: TRBV6-6
D: -
size: few
CDR3: CTSGRGPAYEQYF
DNA: TGTACCAGCGGGCGAGGGCCGGCCTACGAGCAGTACTTC

J: TRBJ1-5
V: TRBV12-3/TRBV12-4
D: -
size: -
CDR3: CASNLGGYGNQPQHF
DNA: TGTGCCAGCAATTTGGGAGGGTACGGCAATCAGCCCCAGCATTTT

J: TRBJ1-1
V: TRBV13
D: TRBD1
size: many
CDR3: CASSLTGGTEAFF
DNA: TGCGCCAGCAGCTTAACAGGGGGGACTGAAGCTTTCTTT

J: TRBJ1-4
V: TRBV18
D: -
size: few
CDR3: CASSPSGDEKLFF
DNA: TGTGCCAGCTCACCCTCCGGGGATGAAAAACTGTTTTTT

J: TRBJ2-7
V: TRBV6-2/TRBV6-3
D: TRBD1
size: -
CDR3: CASSYSGTAYEQYF
DNA: TGTGCCAGCAGTTACTCCGGGACAGCCTACGAGCAGTACTTC

J: TRBJ2-7
V: TRBV21-1
D: -
size: -
CDR3: CASSNLAGSPLHYEQYF
DNA: TGTGCCAGCAGCAATCTGGCAGGGTCACCCCTTCACTACGAGCAGTACTTC

J: TRBJ2-5
V: TRBV5-1
D: -
size: many
CDR3: CASTLAPGPQETQYF
DNA: TGCGCCAGCACCTTAGCCCCGGGACCCCAAGAGACCCAGTACTTC

J: TRBJ1-5
V: TRBV29-1
D: -
size: -
CDR3: CSVDVQDSNQPQHF
DNA: TGCAGCGTTGATGTACAGGATAGCAATCAGCCCCAGCATTTT

J: TRBJ2-5
V: TRBV6-4
D: -
size: -
CDR3: CASSRNPSGQETQYF
DNA: TGTGCCAGCTCGAGAAACCCGAGCGGGCAAGAGACCCAGTACTTC

J: TRBJ2-1
V: TRBV29-1
D: -
size: few
CDR3: CSVGGHEQFF
DNA: TGCAGCGTTGGGGGGCATGAGCAGTTCTTC

J: TRBJ2-1
V: TRBV6-5
D: -
size: -
CDR3: CATTGHNEQFF
DNA: TGTGCCACTACGGGGCACAATGAGCAGTTCTTC

J: TRBJ2-3
V: TRBV12-3/TRBV12-4
D: TRBD1
size: -
CDR3: CASRPQGATDTQYF
DNA: TGTGCCAGCAGGCCGCAGGGGGCGACAGATACGCAGTATTTT

J: TRBJ2-1
V: TRBV24-1
D: TRBD2
size: -
CDR3: CATSDTTSGGGDEQFF
DNA: TGTGCCACCAGTGATACGACTAGCGGGGGAGGGGATGAGCAGTTCTTC

J: TRBJ2-1
V: TRBV9
D: -
size: few
CDR3: CASSGDIFGEQFF
DNA: TGTGCCAGCAGCGGGGACATTTTCGGTGAGCAGTTCTTC

J: TRBJ1-1
V: TRBV5-1
D: -
size: -
CDR3: CASSWSRDTEAFF
DNA: TGCGCCAGCAGCTGGAGTCGGGACACTGAAGCTTTCTTT

J: TRBJ2-3
V: TRBV27
D: -
size: medium-sized
CDR3: CASSFRDPRGADTQYF
DNA: TGTGCCAGCTCCTTCCGGGACCCCAGAGGTGCAGATACGCAGTATTTT

J: TRBJ2-5
V: TRBV6-5
D: -
size: -
CDR3: CASTEGGETQYF
DNA: TGTGCCAGCACGGAGGGTGGAGAGACCCAGTACTTC

J: TRBJ1-2
V: TRBV12-3/TRBV12-4
D: TRBD1
size: few
CDR3: CASSSGGPYGYTF
DNA: TGTGCCAGCAGCTCAGGGGGCCCCTATGGCTACACCTTC

J: TRBJ2-5
V: TRBV7-6
D: TRBD2
size: -
CDR3: CASSLVGGSTPGTQYF
DNA: TGTGCCAGCAGCTTAGTGGGCGGGAGCACCCCAGGGACCCAGTACTTC

J: TRBJ2-2
V: TRBV10-3
D: -
size: few
CDR3: CAIGGWGRTGELFF
DNA: TGTGCCATCGGTGGCTGGGGACGCACCGGGGAGCTGTTTTTT

J: TRBJ2-1
V: TRBV18
D: TRBD2
size: many
CDR3: CASSPGLARGEQFF
DNA: TGTGCCAGCTCACCTGGACTAGCACGGGGTGAGCAGTTCTTC

J: TRBJ2-7
V: TRBV9
D: TRBD2
size: -
CDR3: CASSAGTSGYEQYF
DNA: TGTGCCAGCAGCGCCGGGACTAGCGGCTACGAGCAGTACTTC

J: TRBJ1-5
V: TRBV6-1
D: TRBD1
size: many
CDR3: CASSRLTGEGQPQHF
DNA: TGTGCCAGCAGCCGTTTAACAGGGGAAGGACAGCCCCAGCATTTT

J: TRBJ1-1
V: TRBV29-1
D: -
size: many
CDR3: CSVEDQGGYTEAFF
DNA: TGCAGCGTTGAAGATCAGGGCGGTTACACTGAAGCTTTCTTT

J: TRBJ2-2
V: TRBV12-2
D: -
size: few
CDR3: CASRYTTGDTGELFF
DNA: TGTGCAAGTCGCTACACGACAGGGGACACCGGGGAGCTGTTTTTT

J: TRBJ2-3
V: TRBV20-1
D: -
size: -
CDR3: CSAKDGDTQYF
DNA: TGCAGTGCTAAGGATGGGGATACGCAGTATTTT

J: TRBJ2-5
V: TRBV7-3
D: TRBD1
size: many
CDR3: CASSPTPGQPGETQYF
DNA: TGTGCCAGCAGCCCTACACCGGGACAGCCAGGGGAGACCCAGTACTTC

J: TRBJ2-3
V: TRBV4-2
D: TRBD2
size: -
CDR3: CASSQDSLAGGTDTQYF
DNA: TGTGCCAGCAGCCAAGATTCCCTAGCGGGGGGCACAGATACGCAGTATTTT

J: TRBJ2-1
V: TRBV6-5
D: -
size: few
CDR3: CASSYKGGYNEQFF
DNA: TGTGCCAGCAGTTATAAGGGGGGCTACAATGAGCAGTTCTTC

J: TRBJ2-1
V: TRBV5-5
D: TRBD2
size: few
CDR3: CASSWGLAGAEFF
DNA: TGTGCCAGCAGCTGGGGACTAGCGGGAGCGGAGTTCTTC

J: TRBJ1-1
V: TRBV5-5
D: -
size: few
CDR3: CASSPPGRDTEAFF
DNA: TGTGCCAGCAGCCCACCGGGTAGGGACACTGAAGCTTTCTTT

J: TRBJ1-5
V: TRBV6-6
D: -
size: many
CDR3: CASSYSFDQPQHF
DNA: TGTGCCAGCAGTTACTCGTTCGATCAGCCCCAGCATTTT

J: TRBJ1-2
V: TRBV9
D: -
size: few
CDR3: CASSVEQAPFGYTF
DNA: TGTGCCAGCAGCGTAGAACAAGCCCCTTTCGGCTACACCTTC

J: TRBJ2-7
V: TRBV18
D: TRBD2
size: -
CDR3: CASSPSGLAGVSYEQYF
DNA: TGTGCCAGCTCACCATCGGGACTAGCGGGAGTCAGCTACGAGCAGTACTTC

J: TRBJ1-1
V: TRBV7-2
D: -
size: -
CDR3: CASSLARTNTEAFF
DNA: TGTGCCAGCAGCTTAGCGCGGACGAACACTGAAGCTTTCTTT

J: TRBJ2-5
V: TRBV11-2
D: TRBD2
size: few
CDR3: CASSLLVAGGVETQYF
DNA: TGTGCCAGCAGCTTATTGGTAGCGGGAGGGGTAGAGACCCAGTACTTC

J: TRBJ1-6
V: TRBV12-3/TRBV12-4
D: -
size: many
CDR3: CASSWDLTNSPLHF
DNA: TGTGCCAGCAGTTGGGACCTAACTAATTCACCCCTCCACTTT

J: TRBJ2-1
V: TRBV10-3
D: TRBD2
size: -
CDR3: CAISRTSDYNEQFF
DNA: TGTGCCATCAGTAGGACTAGCGATTACAATGAGCAGTTCTTC

J: TRBJ1-1
V: TRBV2
D: -
size: few
CDR3: CASSARGEGPTEAFF
DNA: TGTGCCAGCAGTGCCCGAGGGGAGGGGCCGACTGAAGCTTTCTTT

J: TRBJ2-7
V: TRBV20-1
D: -
size: many
CDR3: CSAKVPTYEQYF
DNA: TGCAGCGCAAAAGTGCCAACATACGAGCAGTACTTC

J: TRBJ1-6
V: TRBV20-1
D: -
size: -
CDR3: CSARDLGGNSPLHF
DNA: TGCAGTGCTAGAGATCTCGGCGGTAATTCACCCCTCCACTTT

J: TRBJ2-3
V: TRBV3-1
D: -
size: -
CDR3: CASSQKDTQYF
DNA: TGTGCCAGCAGCCAAAAAGATACGCAGTATTTT